The TCR beta chain described here comes from a study of naive and memory T cell subsets. Two oligonucleotides, mixed equimolar, formed the beta constant-region primer covering TRBC1 and TRBC2. Ligated cDNA was amplified by four rounds of PCR with nested alpha and beta constant-region primers and SP2. TCRdb used MiXCR to reprocess the UMI-ligation and nested PCR reads, holding one entry per CDR3 protein. This table has just over 80,000 distinct CDR3 sequences, around 9% appearing once. At least ten counts were recorded for this clonotype. The sequence derives from a human donor in good health. Sequenced: naive CD8+ T cells from blood.

The CDR3 nucleotides read TGTGCCAGCAGTTTATCGATTGGGGGCGTCTATGGCTACACCTTC. As protein: CASSLSIGGVYGYTF. The rearrangement uses TRBV27 and TRBJ1-2, with D tentatively TRBD1 (6 bases). CDR3 size: 15 residues. Between the trimmed V and J ends, which lost 0 bases and 4 bases, there was a span of 12 bases. From germline, CDR1 is MNHEY and CDR2 SMNVEV (reference sequence).